One and the same sample provided the 21 T cell receptor beta chains below, sequenced in a study of vaccination and CD4 T cells after COVID-19. Described treatment: approximately 10-day PBMC culture with coronavirus spike peptide pools or control peptides (ViraFEST assay). Antigens of these TCRs are unknown. The Oncomine TCR Beta short-read assay was applied to DNA of cultured CD4+ T cells. TCRdb reanalysed the PCR reads using MiXCR and keeps one entry per CDR3 protein. The sample has approximately 20,000 distinct CDR3 sequences, more than 50% seen once. The sample taken for sequencing was CD4+ T cells from blood, cultured in vitro. The receptors stem from a human donor who had recovered from COVID-19.

The V and J genes are TRBV10-1 and TRBJ1-3; D ambiguous. Germline V gene sequence: CDR1 WNHNN, CDR2 SYGVQD (reference sequence). The CDR3 loop spans 15 amino acids. Deletions cut 2 bases from V and 3 bases from J, with 11 bases between. In DNA form, the CDR3 reads TGCGCCAGCAGTGAGCACTTGGGGTTTGGAAACACCATATATTTT. Translated: CASSEHLGFGNTIYF.

The chain couples TRBV5-1 to TRBJ1-4; D is ambiguous. This CDR3 spans 16 amino acids. From germline, CDR1 is SGHRS and CDR2 YFSETQ. Trimming took off 0 bases at V and 5 bases at J, with 14 bases between the two ends. The CDR3 region has the DNA TGCGCCAGCAGCTTGGGGGCCGATAGCCGGAATGAAAAACTGTTTTTT. Its translation: CASSLGADSRNEKLFF.

V and J are TRBV5-4 and TRBJ1-1; D is unclear. Per germline, CDR1 SGHNT and CDR2 YYREEE (reference sequence). The CDR3 spans 15 residues. V lost 0 bases to trimming and J lost 0 bases, with 9 bases between them. The CDR3 is CASSLEAVMNTEAFF. The CDR3 DNA reads TGTGCCAGCAGCTTGGAGGCAGTCATGAACACTGAAGCTTTCTTT.

Of note for this clonotype: One end of the junction varies from germline; a read error may be responsible. V usage is TRBV2 and J usage is TRBJ2-2, with D uncertain. The germline V gene encodes CDR1 SNHLY and CDR2 FYNNEI. The CDR3 is 14 amino acids. Here the CDR3 DNA reads TGTGCCAGCAGTGTCCGCGTCAACACCGGCGAGCTGTTTTTT. Amino acid sequence: CASSVRVNTGELFF.

This clonotype occurred a few times. V usage is TRBV20-1 and J usage is TRBJ1-1, with a possible D match to TRBD1 (5 bases). The CDR3 runs 14 residues. Germline assignment: CDR1 DFQATT and CDR2 SNEGSKA (reference sequence). V lost 6 bases to trimming and J lost 8 bases, with 22 bases between them. CDR3 residues: CSAPMGGSVREAFF. As DNA, the CDR3 is TGCAGTGCCCCCATGGGGGGGAGCGTAAGGGAAGCTTTCTTT.

V is TRBV20-1 and J is TRBJ2-6; 7 bases match TRBD2. The CDR3 has 17 residues. The germline V gene encodes CDR1 DFQATT and CDR2 SNEGSKA (reference sequence). The V and J ends lost 3 bases and 2 bases, in that order; junction bases with no gene match: 10. The CDR3 DNA reads as TGCAGTGCTAGGGAAGTGGGAGGGCCTGCTGGGGCCAACGTCCTGACTTTC. The encoded protein is CSAREVGGPAGANVLTF.

V is TRBV15 and J is TRBJ1-1; maybe TRBD1 (5 bases). CDR3 length: 14 residues. Germline CDR1 is LNHNV and CDR2 is YYDKDF (reference sequence). V gave up 0 bases and J gave up 7 bases, with 12 bases separating them. This CDR3 is CATSRDRDAFEAFF. The CDR3 DNA sequence: TGTGCCACCAGCAGAGATAGGGACGCCTTTGAAGCTTTCTTT.

This clonotype was detected only once. The chain links TRBV5-4 to TRBJ1-1; TRBD1 might be the D (5 bases). Germline V gives CDR1 SGHNT, CDR2 YYREEE (reference sequence). V gave up 4 bases and J gave up 1 base, with 14 bases separating them. This CDR3 region has 15 residues. This CDR3 reads CASSKPQGGNTEAFF. In DNA form, the CDR3 reads TGTGCCAGCAGCAAACCCCAGGGAGGGAACACTGAAGCTTTCTTT.

In its sample, this clonotype was seen once. The rearrangement links TRBV24-1 to TRBJ1-5; 7 positions agree with TRBD1. In germline, CDR1 is KGHDR, CDR2 SFDVKD. The V segment lost 5 bases and the J segment 4 bases; nucleotides outside the gene matches: 7. CDR3 length: 15 amino acids. CDR3 protein: CATSARMTGNQPQHF. CDR3 DNA sequence: TGTGCCACCAGTGCCCGGATGACAGGGAATCAGCCCCAGCATTTT.

In this sample, this clonotype turned up a few times. V usage is TRBV12-5 and J usage is TRBJ1-6; the D gene is possibly TRBD1 (6 bases). Germline values: CDR1 LGHNT, CDR2 FRNRAP. The CDR3 covers 14 residues. With 4 bases removed from V and 12 bases from J, the gap between germline ends came to 16 bases. CDR3 sequence: CASGYYWDTRPLHF. CDR3 nucleotide sequence: TGTGCTAGTGGTTACTACTGGGACACTCGACCCCTCCACTTT.

J is TRBJ2-7 and V is TRBV4-1; 10 bases map to TRBD2. Trimming cost V 0 bases and J 6 bases; bases outside gene matches: 8. The CDR3 contains 16 residues. Germline V gene data show CDR1 as MGHRA and CDR2 as YSYEKL. The CDR3: CASSQEGGLAGVEQYF. CDR3 in DNA: TGCGCCAGCAGCCAAGAAGGTGGGCTAGCGGGAGTCGAGCAGTACTTC.

The V and J genes are TRBV24-1 and TRBJ2-1, with D maybe TRBD2 (6 bases). V was clipped by 4 bases and J by 3 bases, with 9 bases between them. There are 14 residues in the CDR3. Germline CDR1 is KGHDR and CDR2 is SFDVKD. In DNA form, the CDR3 reads TGTGCCACCAGTGAAGGCGGGAACTACAATGAGCAGTTCTTC. This gives the protein CATSEGGNYNEQFF.

This clonotype has a single count. The chain recombines TRBV5-1 with TRBJ1-1, with a weak D call TRBD1 (5 bases). The V gene lost 0 bases and the J gene lost 3 bases, with 15 bases spanning the gap. The length of the CDR3 is 16 residues. Germline loops: CDR1 SGHRS, CDR2 YFSETQ. This CDR3 reads CASSLATATQHTEAFF. CDR3 in DNA: TGCGCCAGCAGCTTGGCGACAGCAACTCAGCACACTGAAGCTTTCTTT.

The gene calls are TRBV2 and TRBJ2-7; 9 nucleotides match TRBD2. The germline V gene encodes CDR1 SNHLY and CDR2 FYNNEI. The CDR3 covers 16 residues. Losses at the gene ends were 6 bases for V and 3 bases for J; bases not matched to a gene: 12. The CDR3 sequence is CASRLREGIADYEQYF. The CDR3 DNA sequence: TGTGCCAGCAGGTTGCGGGAGGGCATCGCTGACTACGAGCAGTACTTC.

The chain employs TRBV2 and TRBJ2-7, with 10 bases that match TRBD2. J was trimmed by 6 bases and V by 9 bases; bases with no gene match: 8. This CDR3 region has 13 residues. CDR1 and CDR2 (germline): SNHLY, FYNNEI. In DNA, the CDR3 is TGTGCCAGTGGCCTAGCGGGAGATACCGAGCAGTACTTC. Amino acids: CASGLAGDTEQYF.

V usage is TRBV7-8 and J usage is TRBJ2-2, with a weak D call TRBD2 (5 bases). The CDR3 covers 17 residues. V lost 5 bases and J lost 1, with 17 bases in between. Germline values: CDR1 SGHVS, CDR2 FQNEAQ. In DNA, the CDR3 is TGTGCCAGCAGCACCCAACTATTAGGAGGGAACACCGGGGAGCTGTTTTTT. As protein: CASSTQLLGGNTGELFF.

The rearrangement uses TRBV27 and TRBJ2-7, with D possibly TRBD2 on 6 matching bases. Germline CDR1 and CDR2: MNHEY and SMNVEV (reference sequence). Deletions cut 8 bases from V and 2 bases from J, with 13 bases between. The CDR3 is 13 amino acids. This chain's CDR3 is CASRPGGPYEQYF. Here the CDR3 DNA reads TGTGCCAGCCGCCCCGGGGGACCCTACGAGCAGTACTTC.

The chain joins TRBV5-1 to TRBJ1-6, with TRBD1 matching 8 bases. Germline V CDR1 and CDR2: SGHRS, YFSETQ. This CDR3 comprises 14 residues. Trimming cost V 4 bases and J 14 bases; bases outside gene matches: 11. This CDR3 is CASSPRTGTSALHF. DNA for the CDR3: TGCGCCAGCAGCCCCCGGACAGGGACTTCGGCCCTCCACTTT.

This sequence joins TRBV20-1 and TRBJ2-3; the match to TRBD2 covers 10 bases. This CDR3 region has 15 residues. J gave up 0 bases and V 5 bases, and 5 bases lay outside the gene matches. CDR1 and CDR2 (germline): DFQATT, SNEGSKA (reference sequence). Written as DNA, the CDR3 is TGCAGTGCTGGGAGGACTAGCGGAAGCACAGATACGCAGTATTTT. This codes for CSAGRTSGSTDTQYF.

J is TRBJ2-3 and V is TRBV4-3; 9 bases are a match to TRBD1. Per germline, CDR1 LGHNA and CDR2 YSLEER. Trimming at V came to 6 bases and at J to 0 bases, leaving 4 bases not matched to a gene. The CDR3 contains 15 residues. CDR3 coding DNA: TGCGCCAGCAGGGGACAGGGCACTAGCACAGATACGCAGTATTTT. It is translated as CASRGQGTSTDTQYF.

The chain links TRBV28 to TRBJ2-1; D gene ambiguous. This CDR3 contains 13 residues. V was clipped by 3 bases and J by 2 bases, with 5 bases between them. CDR1 is MDHEN, CDR2 SYDVKM, per germline. DNA of the CDR3: TGTGCCAGCAGTTTTCCCCCCTACAATGAGCAGTTCTTC. Translated: CASSFPPYNEQFF.